The clone carrying this T cell receptor (beta chain) was seen a single time. This sample is part of a study of blood T cell repertoires in COVID-19. At the level of the study: Donors in the United States, Italy and Spain gave samples during acute or convalescent COVID-19. The cDNA or gDNA used as material had been derived from T cells, B-cell-depleted T cells, or PBMCs.

Sequenced by immunoSEQ multiplex PCR; TCRdb stores in-frame clones only, minus some. The table includes about 230,000 clones, about nine tenths detected once. V was pared by 1 base and J by 0 bases, with 4 bases of the junction left unmatched. CDR3 length: 18 residues. The germline CDR1 and CDR2 sequences are LGHDT and YNNKEL (reference sequence). The chain recombines TRBV3-1 (or the pseudogene TRBV3-2) with TRBJ2-1; 12 bases align to TRBD2. The sequence was collected from a man between 45 and 60 years old with COVID-19, enrolled during active disease. Sequences were obtained from peripheral blood. Here the CDR3 reads CASSQGLAGVSSYNEQFF. For the CDR3, the DNA is TGTGCCAGCAGCCAAGGACTAGCGGGGGTGAGCTCCTACAATGAGCAGTTCTTC.